The sequence of this TCR beta chain was determined in a study of beta chain features in type 1 diabetes. Study results and caveats: Researchers report that Type 1 diabetes patients had moderately but significantly shorter TCRB CDR3s across all four CD4+ subsets.

This clone has more than one count but fewer than ten. Its antigen is not identified. The authors reverse transcribed all of the isolated RNA, so sequencing captured expressed TCRB transcripts. Here immunoSEQ multiplex PCR was the method, and the copy in TCRdb shows in-frame clones only, minus some. Here the sample spans 350,000 to 450,000 clones, approximately 15% being singletons. One heparinised blood draw, averaging about 0.11 L, came from each donor. The CDR3 is 13 amino acids. The ends lost 4 bases at V and 7 bases at J; junction bases unmatched: 5. Germline V gene sequence: CDR1 SGHTA, CDR2 FQGNSA.

The rearrangement joins TRBV7-2 to TRBJ2-5, with 8 nucleotides matching TRBD1. The clonotype comes from a man in his thirties or forties in good health. Sequencing was done on a sample of naive CD4+ T cells from blood. The CDR3 DNA follows: TGTGCCAGCAGCTCGACAGGGGATCGGACCCAGTACTTC. Amino acids: CASSSTGDRTQYF.